The entry below gives a single TCR beta chain sequence along with its context. Antigen specificity is unknown. This sample stems from a study of shared clonotypes between healthy human individuals. Overall study findings and caveats: The authors expected sequencing depth to affect clonotype sharing among donors. Some clonotypes were shared by all four sorted-subset donors, while others were not shared. The non-shared ones had lower generation probabilities than the shared ones.

Adults of Caucasian background living in Nashville, Tennessee made up all donors. Deep-level assay runs were performed. Sequencing was performed with immunoSEQ multiplex PCR; in TCRdb, only in-frame clones are kept and a portion is missing. The sample lists roughly 1 million clones, around three quarters occurring once. This sequence originates from a man aged 18 to 30 in good health. Some clones in this sample may be carry-over from other donors' samples. The sample was memory CD4+ T cells from PBMCs. The subset is: CD45RA-negative fraction.

For the CDR3, the DNA is TGTGCCACCAGCAGAGATCGGACTCAGCCCCAGCATTTT. Residues: CATSRDRTQPQHF. The chain has TRBV15 and TRBJ1-5, with D hard to call. Trimming took off 0 bases at V and 6 bases at J, with 6 bases between the two ends. Germline V CDR1 and CDR2: LNHNV, YYDKDF (reference sequence). CDR3 length: 13 amino acids. Full variable domain (rest looked up from reference TRBV15 and TRBJ1-5): DAMVIQNPRYQVTQFGKPVTLSCSQTLNHNVMYWYQQKSSQAPKLLFHYYDKDFNNEADTPDNFQSRRPNTSFCFLDIRSPGLGDTAMYLCATSRDRTQPQHFGDGTRLSIL.